The following is a TCR beta chain sequence with its context. This entry belongs to a study of blood T cell repertoires in COVID-19. Study-wide context: Researchers got acute and convalescent COVID-19 samples from the United States, Italy and Spain. Sample material is recorded as cDNA or gDNA derived from T cells, B-cell-depleted T cells, or PBMCs.

While infection was still active, Seattle patients were enrolled and then followed longitudinally. CDR1 and CDR2 from the germline V gene are KGHSH and LQKENI. J was trimmed by 4 bases and V by 8 bases; bases with no gene match: 13. The length of the CDR3 is 15 residues. Authors' processing steps: Reference gene primer amplification yielded estimated nucleated cell counts. The data were produced by immunoSEQ multiplex PCR, yet TCRdb's version contains in-frame clones alone and is incomplete. V and J calls and clone size are copied from that table; D and trimming were computed from the DNA. Among 150,000 or so clones listed, roughly 83% were seen once.

The receptor was isolated from a woman aged 60-75 years with COVID-19, enrolled during active disease. This chain uses TRBV18 with TRBJ1-1; TRBD1 agrees at 7 bases. The sample was peripheral blood. The CDR3 loop reads CASTVTGLKGTEAFF. As DNA, the CDR3 is TGTGCCAGCACTGTGACAGGGCTCAAGGGCACTGAAGCTTTCTTT.